Listed below are T cell receptor beta chains from one sample, sequenced in a study of T cell responses to AZD1222 COVID-19 vaccine. Here immunoSEQ multiplex PCR was the method, and the copy in TCRdb shows in-frame clones only, minus some. The profile shows 100,000 to 130,000 clones, roughly 89% of them singletons. This material consisted of peripheral blood, taken on day 0 of AZD1222 vaccination. The receptor set was obtained from an adult in good health. CDR3s leave out the opening cysteine and the closing phenylalanine or tryptophan. Clone sizes are given selectively: once, few, many, or a class where the clone is expanded.

v_gene: TRBV5-1
abundance: -
CDR3aa: ASSLVGTGTDTQY

v_gene: TRBV23-1
abundance: -
CDR3aa: ASSQSGLRSSYNSPLH

v_gene: TRBV7-2
abundance: -
CDR3aa: ASSNVRISSGNTIY

v_gene: TRBV10-3
abundance: -
CDR3aa: AIRDGSSYNSPLH

v_gene: TRBV10-3
abundance: -
CDR3aa: AISVNTYGYT

v_gene: TRBV5-1
abundance: -
CDR3aa: ASSLEMGQPQH

v_gene: TRBV21-1
abundance: -
CDR3aa: ASPRGDNYEQY

v_gene: TRBV4-3
abundance: -
CDR3aa: ASSQDGIEAF

v_gene: TRBV6-5
abundance: -
CDR3aa: ASSWGAWTDTQY

v_gene: TRBV9
abundance: -
CDR3aa: ASSFRDRTHTNYGYT

v_gene: TRBV4-2
abundance: once
CDR3aa: ASSQEELGYGYT

v_gene: TRBV5-4
abundance: -
CDR3aa: ASSSKGVFGNTIY

v_gene: TRBV11-2
abundance: -
CDR3aa: ASSSARNTEAF

v_gene: TRBV19
abundance: -
CDR3aa: ASTIGRQVSNSNQPQH

v_gene: TRBV18
abundance: -
CDR3aa: ASSNLGLTYNEQF

v_gene: TRBV9
abundance: -
CDR3aa: ASSSGLGGGTDTQY

v_gene: TRBV18
abundance: -
CDR3aa: ASSPLPIQAEAGNTIY

v_gene: TRBV20-1
abundance: -
CDR3aa: SASARIYGYT

v_gene: TRBV28
abundance: -
CDR3aa: ASIPGGFASTDTQY

v_gene: TRBV7-2
abundance: -
CDR3aa: ASSLAVGGGGATYEQY

v_gene: TRBV9
abundance: -
CDR3aa: ASSVGGPGVYEQY

v_gene: TRBV5-6
abundance: -
CDR3aa: ASSHRLMTYNNSPLH

v_gene: TRBV7-2
abundance: -
CDR3aa: ASSLSRTDQETQY

v_gene: TRBV3-1/TRBV3-2
abundance: -
CDR3aa: ASWSAGGRQY

v_gene: TRBV3-1/TRBV3-2
abundance: -
CDR3aa: ASSHGGLGSPLH

v_gene: TRBV10-3
abundance: -
CDR3aa: AIRGDRGLGGYT

v_gene: TRBV10-2
abundance: -
CDR3aa: ASTVTGELTGELF

v_gene: TRBV7-9
abundance: -
CDR3aa: ASRLNSGELF

v_gene: TRBV19
abundance: -
CDR3aa: ASSIRRGQANTGELF

v_gene: TRBV5-6
abundance: -
CDR3aa: ASSLLGRPLH

v_gene: TRBV9
abundance: -
CDR3aa: ASSVGLGAGTGELF

v_gene: TRBV3-1/TRBV3-2
abundance: -
CDR3aa: ASSQDLVSYEQY

v_gene: TRBV6-5
abundance: -
CDR3aa: ASSYDRGEQY

v_gene: TRBV2
abundance: -
CDR3aa: ASSDAPGLAGWEQY

v_gene: TRBV6-5
abundance: -
CDR3aa: ASSQGVDNSPLH

v_gene: TRBV10-3
abundance: -
CDR3aa: AISAISKQETQY

v_gene: TRBV7-6
abundance: -
CDR3aa: ASSLGTGEGEKLF

v_gene: TRBV6-5
abundance: few
CDR3aa: ASSSQGTYEQY

v_gene: TRBV30
abundance: once
CDR3aa: AWSVSLYGYT

v_gene: TRBV2
abundance: -
CDR3aa: ASTELPPADTQY